Below are 3 T cell receptor beta chains sequenced from a single sample in a study of blood T cell repertoires in COVID-19. Clones were read by immunoSEQ multiplex PCR, and TCRdb kept only the in-frame ones, dropping some. Seen here are over 70,000 clones, around 90% observed once, and the top ten hold 5% to 7%. The sequencing input was peripheral blood. These receptors originate from a man between 18 and 29 years old with COVID-19, enrolled during active disease.

The chain is built from TRBV6-5 and TRBJ1-2, with TRBD1 matching 9 bases. The germline V gene encodes CDR1 MNHEY and CDR2 SVGAGI. V gave up 6 bases and J gave up 8 bases; unmatched junction bases: 10. This CDR3 is 14 amino acids long. The CDR3 DNA reads TGTGCCAGCAGCCCCCGGGACAGGGCCCGGGGCTACACCTTC. Translation gives CASSPRDRARGYTF.

This chain joins TRBV11-3 and TRBJ2-6; D remains unclear. The CDR3 is 20 amino acids. Germline V gives CDR1 SGHNT, CDR2 YENEEA. The V gene lost 4 bases and the J gene lost 1 base, with 23 bases spanning the gap. CDR3 DNA sequence: TGTGCCAGCAGCTCCTTCCTCGGGTGGAGTAGCTTGTCTGGGGCCAACGTCCTGACTTTC. It codes for CASSSFLGWSSLSGANVLTF.

The chain links TRBV5-8 to TRBJ2-6; D is unclear. The CDR3 runs 15 residues. V was cut by 0 bases and J by 0 bases, with 4 bases left in between. Germline V gene data show CDR1 as SGHTS and CDR2 as YDEGEE. The CDR3 here is CASSLGSSGANVLTF. As DNA, the CDR3 is TGTGCCAGCAGCTTGGGGAGCTCTGGGGCCAACGTCCTGACTTTC.